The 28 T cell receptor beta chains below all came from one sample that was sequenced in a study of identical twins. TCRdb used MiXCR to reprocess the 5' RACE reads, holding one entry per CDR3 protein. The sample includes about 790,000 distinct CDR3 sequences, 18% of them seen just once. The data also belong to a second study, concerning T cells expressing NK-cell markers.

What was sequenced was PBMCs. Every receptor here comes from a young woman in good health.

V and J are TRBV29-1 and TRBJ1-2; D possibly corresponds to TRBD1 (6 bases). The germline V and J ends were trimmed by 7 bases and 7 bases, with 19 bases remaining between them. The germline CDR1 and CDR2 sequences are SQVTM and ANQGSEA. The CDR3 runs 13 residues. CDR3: CSAKDSLGRGYTF. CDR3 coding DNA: TGCAGCGCCAAGGACAGCCTGGGACGTGGCTACACCTTC.

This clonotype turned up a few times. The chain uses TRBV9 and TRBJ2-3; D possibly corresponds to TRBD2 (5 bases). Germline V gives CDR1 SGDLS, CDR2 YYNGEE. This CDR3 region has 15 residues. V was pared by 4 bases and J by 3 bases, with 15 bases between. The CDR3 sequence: CASSPGVQATDTQYF. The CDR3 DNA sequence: TGTGCCAGCAGCCCCGGGGTGCAGGCAACAGATACGCAGTATTTT.

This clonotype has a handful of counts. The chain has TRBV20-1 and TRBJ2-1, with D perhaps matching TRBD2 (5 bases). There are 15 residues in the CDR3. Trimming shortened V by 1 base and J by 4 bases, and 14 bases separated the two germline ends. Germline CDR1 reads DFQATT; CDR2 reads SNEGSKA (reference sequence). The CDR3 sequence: CSARVETGSYNEQFF. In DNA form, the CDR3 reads TGCAGTGCTAGAGTTGAGACGGGATCATACAATGAGCAGTTCTTC.

For the CDR3, the DNA is TGCAGCACTCAGACGGAGGTGAACACCGGGGAGCTGTTTTTT. Encoded protein: CSTQTEVNTGELFF. The J gene is TRBJ2-2, the V gene TRBV29-1; possibly TRBD2 for D (5 bases). Per the germline V gene, CDR1 is SQVTM and CDR2 is ANQGSEA. V was clipped by 8 bases and J by 1 base, with 14 bases between them. This CDR3 comprises 14 residues.

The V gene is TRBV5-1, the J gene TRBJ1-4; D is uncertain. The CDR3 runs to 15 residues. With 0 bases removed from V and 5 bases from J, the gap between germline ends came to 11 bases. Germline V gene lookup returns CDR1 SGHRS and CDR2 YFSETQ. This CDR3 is CASSLGMHGNEKLFF. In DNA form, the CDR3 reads TGCGCCAGCAGCTTGGGTATGCATGGGAATGAAAAACTGTTTTTT.

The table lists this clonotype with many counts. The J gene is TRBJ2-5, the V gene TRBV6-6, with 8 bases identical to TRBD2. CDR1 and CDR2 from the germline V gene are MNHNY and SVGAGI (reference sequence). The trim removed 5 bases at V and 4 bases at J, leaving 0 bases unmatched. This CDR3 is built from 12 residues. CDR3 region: CASSSGRETQYF. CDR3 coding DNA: TGTGCCAGCAGTAGCGGGAGAGAGACCCAGTACTTC.

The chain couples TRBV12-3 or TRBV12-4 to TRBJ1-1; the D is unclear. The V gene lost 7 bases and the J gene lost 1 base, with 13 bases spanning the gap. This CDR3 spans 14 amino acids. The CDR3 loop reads CASIREDENTEAFF. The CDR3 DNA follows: TGTGCCAGCATTCGGGAGGATGAGAACACTGAAGCTTTCTTT.

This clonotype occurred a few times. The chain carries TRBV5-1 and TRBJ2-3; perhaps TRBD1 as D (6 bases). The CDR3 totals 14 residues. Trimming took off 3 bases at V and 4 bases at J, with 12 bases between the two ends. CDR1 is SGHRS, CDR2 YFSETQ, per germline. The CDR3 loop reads CASSYVEGADTQYF. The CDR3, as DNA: TGCGCCAGCAGCTACGTTGAGGGGGCAGATACGCAGTATTTT.

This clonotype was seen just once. The DNA of the CDR3 is TGTGCCAGCAGCCAAGCCCCGGGGAATGAGCAGTTCTTC. This encodes CASSQAPGNEQFF. The rearrangement uses TRBV3-1 and TRBJ2-1; a possible D gene is TRBD2 (5 bases). This CDR3 region has 13 residues. CDR1 LGHDT and CDR2 YNNKEL come from the germline V gene (reference sequence). Between the trimmed V and J ends, which lost 1 base and 7 bases, there was a span of 8 bases.

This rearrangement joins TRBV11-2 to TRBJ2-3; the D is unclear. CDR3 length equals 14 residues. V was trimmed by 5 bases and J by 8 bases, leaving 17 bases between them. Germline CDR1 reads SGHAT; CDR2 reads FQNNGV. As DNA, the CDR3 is TGTGCCAGCAGCGATTCGCTGACGAAGGGTACGCAGTATTTT. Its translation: CASSDSLTKGTQYF. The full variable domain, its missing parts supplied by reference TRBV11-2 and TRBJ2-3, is EAGVAQSPRYKIIEKRQSVAFWCNPISGHATLYWYQQILGQGPKLLIQFQNNGVVDDSQLPKDRFSAERLKGVDSTLKIQPAKLEDSAVYLCASSDSLTKGTQYFGPGTRLTVL.

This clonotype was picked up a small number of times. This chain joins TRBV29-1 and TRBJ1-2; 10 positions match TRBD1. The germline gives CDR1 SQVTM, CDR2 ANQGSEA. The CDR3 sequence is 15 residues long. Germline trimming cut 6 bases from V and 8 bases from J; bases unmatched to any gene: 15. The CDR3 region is CSVSSPGTGVDGYTF. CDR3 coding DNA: TGCAGCGTATCGAGTCCCGGGACAGGGGTTGACGGCTACACCTTC.

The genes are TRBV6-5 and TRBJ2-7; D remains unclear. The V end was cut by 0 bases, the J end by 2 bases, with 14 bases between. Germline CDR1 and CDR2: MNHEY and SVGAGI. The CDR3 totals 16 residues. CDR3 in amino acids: CASSYSKVPRTYEQYF. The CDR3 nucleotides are TGTGCCAGCAGTTACTCGAAGGTCCCTAGGACCTACGAGCAGTACTTC.

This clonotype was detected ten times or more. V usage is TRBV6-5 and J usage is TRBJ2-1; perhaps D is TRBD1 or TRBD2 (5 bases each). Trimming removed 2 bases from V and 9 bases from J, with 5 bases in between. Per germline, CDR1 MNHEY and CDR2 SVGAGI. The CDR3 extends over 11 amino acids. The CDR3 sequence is CASSYGGEQFF. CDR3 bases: TGTGCCAGCAGTTACGGGGGTGAGCAGTTCTTC.

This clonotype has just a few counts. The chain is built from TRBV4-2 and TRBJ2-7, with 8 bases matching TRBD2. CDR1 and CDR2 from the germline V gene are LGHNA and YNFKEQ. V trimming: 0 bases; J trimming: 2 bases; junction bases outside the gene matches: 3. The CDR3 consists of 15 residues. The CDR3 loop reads CASSQDLSGAYEQYF. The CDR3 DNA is TGTGCCAGCAGCCAAGATCTTAGCGGGGCCTACGAGCAGTACTTC.

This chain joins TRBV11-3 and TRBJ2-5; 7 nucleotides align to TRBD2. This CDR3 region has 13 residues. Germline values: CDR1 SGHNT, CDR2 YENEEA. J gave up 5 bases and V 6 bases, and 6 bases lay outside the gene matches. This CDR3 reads CASRRAGMETQYF. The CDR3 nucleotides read TGTGCCAGCAGGAGAGCGGGGATGGAGACCCAGTACTTC.

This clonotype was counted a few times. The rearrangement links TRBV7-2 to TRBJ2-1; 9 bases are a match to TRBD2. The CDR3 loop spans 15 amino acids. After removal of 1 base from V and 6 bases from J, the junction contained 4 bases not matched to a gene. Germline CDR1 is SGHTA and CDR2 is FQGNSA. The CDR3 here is CASSLGSGRLNEQFF. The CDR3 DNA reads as TGTGCCAGCAGCTTAGGTAGCGGGAGACTCAATGAGCAGTTCTTC.

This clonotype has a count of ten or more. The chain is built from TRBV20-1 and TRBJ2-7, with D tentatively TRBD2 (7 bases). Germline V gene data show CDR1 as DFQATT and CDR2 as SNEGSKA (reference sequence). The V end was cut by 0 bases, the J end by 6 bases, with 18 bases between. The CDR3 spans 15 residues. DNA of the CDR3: TGCAGTGCTAGAGATGGGGGGGCCATAAACGGCGAGCAGTACTTC. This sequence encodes CSARDGGAINGEQYF.

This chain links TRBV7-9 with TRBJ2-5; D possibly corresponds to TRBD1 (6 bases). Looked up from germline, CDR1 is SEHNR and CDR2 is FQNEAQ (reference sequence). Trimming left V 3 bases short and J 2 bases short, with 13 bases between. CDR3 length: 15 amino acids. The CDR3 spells CASSFEQGVQETQYF. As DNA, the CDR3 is TGTGCCAGCAGCTTTGAACAGGGTGTTCAAGAGACCCAGTACTTC.

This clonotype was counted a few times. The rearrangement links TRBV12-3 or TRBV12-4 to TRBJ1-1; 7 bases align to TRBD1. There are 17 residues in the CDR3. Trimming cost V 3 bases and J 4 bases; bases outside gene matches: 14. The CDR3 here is CASSFGHRAGGVTEAFF. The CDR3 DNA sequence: TGTGCCAGCAGTTTCGGGCACCGTGCAGGGGGGGTCACTGAAGCTTTCTTT.

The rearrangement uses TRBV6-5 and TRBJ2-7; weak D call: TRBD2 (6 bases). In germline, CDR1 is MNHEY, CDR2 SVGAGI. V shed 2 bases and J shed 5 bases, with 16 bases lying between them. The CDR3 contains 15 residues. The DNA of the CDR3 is TGTGCCAGCAGTTACAATAGGAGGGGCGGCCACGAGCAGTACTTC. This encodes CASSYNRRGGHEQYF.

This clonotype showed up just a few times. The CDR3 DNA reads as TGCAGCGTTGAAGATTGGTGGCAGAGCTACGAGCAGTACTTC. It codes for CSVEDWWQSYEQYF. V gene TRBV29-1 combines with J gene TRBJ2-7; D ambiguous. CDR1 is SQVTM, CDR2 ANQGSEA, per germline. This CDR3 is built from 14 residues. The V end was cut by 0 bases, the J end by 3 bases, with 12 bases between.

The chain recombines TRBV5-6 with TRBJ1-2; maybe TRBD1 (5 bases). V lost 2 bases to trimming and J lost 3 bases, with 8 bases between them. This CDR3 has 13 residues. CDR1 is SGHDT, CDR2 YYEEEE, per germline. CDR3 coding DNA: TGTGCCAGCAGCTTTCTGACAGACTATGGCTACACCTTC. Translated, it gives CASSFLTDYGYTF.

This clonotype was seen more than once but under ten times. This CDR3 reads CASSFSDRGPNEKLFF. The CDR3 coding sequence is TGTGCCAGCAGTTTTTCGGACAGGGGGCCTAATGAAAAACTGTTTTTT. The V call is TRBV12-3 or TRBV12-4, the J call TRBJ1-4; 11 bases match TRBD1. CDR3 length: 16 amino acids. The V and J ends lost 3 bases and 3 bases, in that order; junction bases with no gene match: 3.

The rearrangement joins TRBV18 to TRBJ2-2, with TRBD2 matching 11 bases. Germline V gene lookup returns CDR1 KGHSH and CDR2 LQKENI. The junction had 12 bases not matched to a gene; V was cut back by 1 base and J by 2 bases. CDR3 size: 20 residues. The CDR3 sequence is CASSPRPLTSGAPNTGELFF. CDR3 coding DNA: TGTGCCAGCTCACCACGTCCGTTGACTAGCGGGGCTCCAAACACCGGGGAGCTGTTTTTT. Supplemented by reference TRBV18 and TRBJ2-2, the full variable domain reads NAGVMQNPRHLVRRRGQEARLRCSPMKGHSHVYWYRQLPEEGLKFMVYLQKENIIDESGMPKERFSAEFPKEGPSILRIQQVVRGDSAAYFCASSPRPLTSGAPNTGELFFGEGSRLTVL.

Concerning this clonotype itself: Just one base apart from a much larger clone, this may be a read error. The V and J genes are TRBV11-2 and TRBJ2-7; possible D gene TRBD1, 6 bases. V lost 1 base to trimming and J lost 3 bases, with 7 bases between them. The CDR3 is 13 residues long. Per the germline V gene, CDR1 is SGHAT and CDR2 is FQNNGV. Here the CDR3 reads CASSLGDIYEQYF. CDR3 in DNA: TGTGCCAGCAGCTTAGGGGACATCTACGAGCAGTACTTC.

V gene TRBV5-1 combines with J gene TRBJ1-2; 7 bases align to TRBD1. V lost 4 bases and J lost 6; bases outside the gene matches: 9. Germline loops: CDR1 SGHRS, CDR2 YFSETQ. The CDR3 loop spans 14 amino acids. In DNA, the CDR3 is TGCGCCAGCAGCCGGGACAGTTATAGGGATGGCTACACCTTC. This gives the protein CASSRDSYRDGYTF.

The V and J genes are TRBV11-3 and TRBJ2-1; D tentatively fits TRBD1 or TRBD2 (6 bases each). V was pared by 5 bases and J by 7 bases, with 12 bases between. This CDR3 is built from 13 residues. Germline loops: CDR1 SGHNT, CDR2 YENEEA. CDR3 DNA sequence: TGTGCCAGCAGCAGGGGGGCCTTAAATGAGCAGTTCTTC. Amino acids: CASSRGALNEQFF.

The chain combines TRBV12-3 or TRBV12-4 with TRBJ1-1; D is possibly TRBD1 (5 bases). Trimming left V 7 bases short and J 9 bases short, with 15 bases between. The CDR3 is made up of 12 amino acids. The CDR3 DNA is TGTGCCAGCAAAGCTAGGGGCGTGCAAGCTTTCTTT. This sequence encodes CASKARGVQAFF.